This entry lists 32 T cell receptor beta chains sequenced from one sample in a study of CD8 T cells in Susac syndrome (dated by TCRdb to between 2018 and 2021). Library preparation employed the immunoSEQ multiplex PCR assay. RNA was extracted using the RNeasy kit, and roughly 0.5 to 1 microgram was reverse transcribed with random hexamers. TCRdb passed the public sequencing reads through fastp at Q25 and MiXCR, retaining productive beta sequences. Rows with a matching CDR3 protein are joined into one entry that keeps the most common DNA and genes. In this sample the table shows 250,000 to 300,000 distinct CDR3 sequences, 70% to 90% of which occur a single time. About 0.11% of the sample lies in the top ten. Sequenced input: CD8+ T cells from PBMCs. Receptor source: a human donor with multiple sclerosis.

The chain couples TRBV20-1 to TRBJ2-1; D unclear. Germline loops: CDR1 DFQATT, CDR2 SNEGSKA (reference sequence). This CDR3 is built from 13 residues. V was shortened by 0 bases and J by 9 bases, with 12 bases between the two germline ends. The CDR3 is CSARDRIQREQFF. In DNA, the CDR3 is TGCAGTGCTAGAGATAGGATCCAGCGTGAGCAGTTCTTC.

The CDR3, as DNA: TGTGCCAGCAGTTTGCCCCACAGGAGGGGCACAGATACGCAGTATTTT. Its protein is CASSLPHRRGTDTQYF. The chain links TRBV28 to TRBJ2-3; D possibly corresponds to TRBD2 (6 bases). CDR1 is MDHEN and CDR2 is SYDVKM in the germline V gene. Trimming took 3 bases from V and 1 from J, leaving 14 bases between them. CDR3 length: 16 residues.

This clonotype has only one observation. The rearrangement uses TRBV3-1 and TRBJ2-1; perhaps TRBD2 as D (7 bases). The CDR3 runs 13 residues. Germline V CDR1 and CDR2: LGHDT, YNNKEL (reference sequence). V was shortened by 1 base and J by 10 bases, with 11 bases between the two germline ends. The CDR3 reads CASSQVRGPEQFF. CDR3 nucleotides: TGTGCCAGCAGCCAAGTGCGGGGGCCCGAGCAGTTCTTC.

V usage is TRBV9 and J usage is TRBJ2-7, with D tentatively TRBD1 or TRBD2 (5 bases each). This CDR3 comprises 16 residues. CDR1 is SGDLS and CDR2 is YYNGEE in the germline V gene. V lost 0 bases and J lost 3, with 16 bases in between. CDR3 bases: TGTGCCAGCAGCGTAGGTTCCGGGGCAAAGGGCTACGAGCAGTACTTC. Translation: CASSVGSGAKGYEQYF.

The V gene is TRBV15, the J gene TRBJ2-1, with 9 bases lining up with TRBD2. The CDR3 runs to 18 residues. Trimming removed 0 bases from V and 4 bases from J; junction bases left unmatched: 10. Per germline, CDR1 LNHNV and CDR2 YYDKDF (reference sequence). CDR3 residues: CATSRDAAGGLLYNEQFF. CDR3 coding DNA: TGTGCCACCAGCAGAGATGCGGCGGGAGGGCTTCTTTACAATGAGCAGTTCTTC.

The V call is TRBV27, the J call TRBJ2-3, with TRBD1 matching 8 bases. The CDR3 contains 20 residues. Trimming cost V 5 bases and J 4 bases; bases outside gene matches: 23. Germline-derived CDR1 and CDR2 are MNHEY and SMNVEV (reference sequence). As DNA, the CDR3 is TGTGCCAGCAGTCCCCAACATCCGACAGGGGAGGACTCCGATTCAGATACGCAGTATTTT. This gives the protein CASSPQHPTGEDSDSDTQYF.

This chain uses TRBV5-1 with TRBJ1-5; TRBD1 matches 11 bases. The germline CDR1 and CDR2 sequences are SGHRS and YFSETQ. Trimming removed 7 bases from V and 7 bases from J; junction bases left unmatched: 13. The CDR3 length is 16 residues. CDR3 nucleotide sequence: TGCGCCAGCCCCTCCATCGGACAGGGGGCGGAACAGCCCCAGCATTTT. Its protein product is CASPSIGQGAEQPQHF.

J is TRBJ2-4 and V is TRBV4-1; 10 bases map to TRBD1. Trimming took 4 bases from V and 8 from J; bases not matched to a gene: 2. CDR1 MGHRA and CDR2 YSYEKL come from the germline V gene. CDR3 length: 13 amino acids. CDR3 sequence: CASSPGTGDIQYF. DNA of the CDR3: TGCGCCAGCAGCCCCGGGACAGGGGACATTCAGTACTTC.

In this sample, this clonotype turned up once. The chain is built from TRBV7-2 and TRBJ1-3; tentatively, D is TRBD1 (6 bases). The V end was cut by 5 bases, the J end by 4 bases, with 12 bases between. Per germline, CDR1 SGHTA and CDR2 FQGNSA. The CDR3 totals 14 residues. CDR3 in DNA: TGTGCCAGCAGCACCCTTGGACAGGGAAACACCATATATTTT. It is translated as CASSTLGQGNTIYF.

This sequence joins TRBV7-9 and TRBJ2-2, with D unclear. The V and J ends lost 5 bases and 6 bases respectively, with 13 bases between them. This CDR3 region has 14 residues. Germline assignment: CDR1 SEHNR and CDR2 FQNEAQ (reference sequence). CDR3 amino acids: CASSPDPTPGELFF. DNA for the CDR3: TGTGCCAGCAGCCCGGACCCAACCCCCGGGGAGCTGTTTTTT.

This clonotype was observed once. V usage is TRBV4-1 and J usage is TRBJ2-1; TRBD2 aligns across 9 bases. J lost 5 bases, V lost 1 base, and 6 bases had no gene match. Germline V gene sequence: CDR1 MGHRA, CDR2 YSYEKL. The CDR3 contains 16 residues. This chain's CDR3 is CASSQGASGTNNEQFF. CDR3 DNA sequence: TGCGCCAGCAGCCAAGGAGCTAGCGGGACCAACAATGAGCAGTTCTTC.

Turning to this clonotype: The junction departs from germline at one end; a sequencing error may be responsible. This chain joins TRBV3-1 and TRBJ2-4, with TRBD2 matching 7 bases. Germline CDR1 LGHDT, CDR2 YNNKEL (reference sequence). The CDR3 spans 16 residues. The CDR3 reads CTSSQGTSDAKNIQYF. As DNA, the CDR3 is TGTACCAGCAGCCAAGGCACTAGCGATGCCAAAAACATTCAGTACTTC.

CDR3 amino acids: CASSATVHRQGYTF. The CDR3 coding sequence is TGTGCCAGCAGCGCGACCGTTCACCGGCAGGGCTACACCTTC. The chain carries TRBV4-2 and TRBJ1-2, with unresolved D. V was cut by 5 bases and J by 8 bases, with 18 bases left in between. The CDR3 is made up of 14 amino acids. Germline values: CDR1 LGHNA, CDR2 YNFKEQ.

The chain uses TRBV28 and TRBJ2-1, with D possibly being TRBD2 (5 bases). This CDR3 has 15 amino acids. Germline V gives CDR1 MDHEN, CDR2 SYDVKM. V was trimmed by 3 bases and J by 0 bases, leaving 9 bases between them. CDR3 in DNA: TGTGCCAGCAGTTTTATGGACTCCTCCTACAATGAGCAGTTCTTC. This gives the protein CASSFMDSSYNEQFF.

The chain recombines TRBV12-3 or TRBV12-4 with TRBJ2-3; TRBD2 might be the D (6 bases). With 7 bases removed from V and 3 bases from J, the gap between germline ends came to 14 bases. The CDR3 spans 14 residues. As DNA, the CDR3 is TGTGCCAGCACCGCGGGACGGTATACAGATACGCAGTATTTT. This translates into CASTAGRYTDTQYF.

This clonotype was seen once. The chain employs TRBV4-1 and TRBJ2-1, with 9 nucleotides matching TRBD2. The CDR3 has 15 residues. Germline V gives CDR1 MGHRA, CDR2 YSYEKL. J was trimmed by 6 bases and V by 0 bases; bases with no gene match: 3. DNA of the CDR3: TGCGCCAGCAGCCAAGATAAAGCGGGAGGCAATGAGCAGTTCTTC. It codes for CASSQDKAGGNEQFF.

This chain connects TRBV28 to TRBJ2-7; maybe TRBD1 (6 bases). Trimming removed 7 bases from V and 6 bases from J, with 22 bases in between. The CDR3 is 15 amino acids. CDR1 and CDR2 (germline): MDHEN, SYDVKM. The DNA for the CDR3 is TGTGCCAGCACCCCTAGGCAGGGGATCGCGGGCGAGCAGTACTTC. Translating it yields CASTPRQGIAGEQYF.

V gene TRBV15 combines with J gene TRBJ2-1; D remains ambiguous. The CDR3 spans 19 residues. V dropped 0 bases and J dropped 2 bases, with 20 bases sitting between them. Germline CDR1 is LNHNV and CDR2 is YYDKDF (reference sequence). CDR3 nucleotides: TGTGCCACCAGCAGAGATCCCCCTCGGGTCGGGCGTGCCTACAATGAGCAGTTCTTC. Amino acid sequence: CATSRDPPRVGRAYNEQFF.

The chain has TRBV19 and TRBJ2-1, with a possible D match to TRBD2 (6 bases). Germline V gene lookup returns CDR1 LNHDA and CDR2 SQIVND (reference sequence). This CDR3 spans 13 amino acids. Trimming removed 6 bases from V and 6 bases from J, with 12 bases in between. The CDR3 protein is CASSGTRFNEQFF. As DNA, the CDR3 is TGTGCCAGTAGCGGGACTCGCTTCAATGAGCAGTTCTTC. Drawing the rest from reference TRBV19 and TRBJ2-1, the complete variable domain is DGGITQSPKYLFRKEGQNVTLSCEQNLNHDAMYWYRQDPGQGLRLIYYSQIVNDFQKGDIAEGYSVSREKKESFPLTVTSAQKNPTAFYLCASSGTRFNEQFFGPGTRLTVL.

V usage is TRBV2 and J usage is TRBJ2-3; D unresolved. This CDR3 is built from 13 residues. Between the trimmed V and J ends, which lost 2 bases and 8 bases, there was a span of 11 bases. Germline V gene data show CDR1 as SNHLY and CDR2 as FYNNEI. CDR3 loop: CASSERVARTQYF. As DNA, the CDR3 is TGTGCCAGCAGTGAACGTGTGGCGCGTACGCAGTATTTT.

This sequence joins TRBV27 and TRBJ2-7; 13 bases line up with TRBD2. V was clipped by 6 bases and J by 4 bases; unmatched bases: 9. Germline V gene sequence: CDR1 MNHEY, CDR2 SMNVEV (reference sequence). The CDR3 runs 16 residues. CDR3: CASRGLAGESVYEQYF. The CDR3 DNA sequence: TGTGCCAGCAGAGGACTAGCGGGAGAGTCTGTGTACGAGCAGTACTTC.

The chain uses TRBV20-1 and TRBJ2-1; the D gene is possibly TRBD1 (5 bases). This CDR3 is 13 amino acids long. The germline V and J ends were trimmed by 5 bases and 1 base, with 9 bases remaining between them. CDR1 and CDR2 (germline): DFQATT, SNEGSKA (reference sequence). The CDR3 region is CSAFQGSYNEQFF. The CDR3 bases are TGCAGTGCTTTCCAGGGTTCCTACAATGAGCAGTTCTTC.

The chain links TRBV9 to TRBJ2-7, with TRBD2 identical over 12 bases. The CDR3 spans 16 residues. The germline gives CDR1 SGDLS, CDR2 YYNGEE. V dropped 3 bases and J dropped 6; count of bases not matched to a gene: 10. The CDR3 is CASSALAGGPKGEQYF. CDR3 nucleotide sequence: TGTGCCAGCAGCGCTCTAGCGGGAGGGCCTAAAGGCGAGCAGTACTTC. Together with reference TRBV9 and TRBJ2-7, the CDR3 gives the full variable domain: DSGVTQTPKHLITATGQRVTLRCSPRSGDLSVYWYQQSLDQGLQFLIQYYNGEERAKGNILERFSAQQFPDLHSELNLSSLELGDSALYFCASSALAGGPKGEQYFGPGTRLTVT.

The chain combines TRBV27 with TRBJ2-7; TRBD2 might be the D (6 bases). This CDR3 has 15 amino acids. V lost 6 bases to trimming and J lost 7 bases, with 22 bases between them. Germline CDR1 MNHEY, CDR2 SMNVEV (reference sequence). CDR3 sequence reads: CASSSRGILGWEQYF. The CDR3 bases are TGTGCCAGCAGCAGCCGCGGGATCCTAGGGTGGGAGCAGTACTTC.

The chain is built from TRBV29-1 and TRBJ2-1, with no clear D. Deletions cut 4 bases from V and 5 bases from J, with 3 bases between. This CDR3 is 10 amino acids long. Germline V lookup: CDR1 SQVTM, CDR2 ANQGSEA. The CDR3 DNA reads TGCAGCGTTGCACACAATGAGCAGTTCTTC. This sequence encodes CSVAHNEQFF.

The V gene is TRBV2, the J gene TRBJ2-1, with TRBD2 matching over 9 bases. Germline V gene sequence: CDR1 SNHLY, CDR2 FYNNEI. Losses at the gene ends were 4 bases for V and 4 bases for J; bases not matched to a gene: 2. The CDR3 has 14 residues. CDR3 protein: CASSVTSGYNEQFF. The CDR3 DNA follows: TGTGCCAGCAGTGTGACTAGCGGTTACAATGAGCAGTTCTTC.

V is TRBV9 and J is TRBJ2-1; D is possibly TRBD2 (6 bases). The CDR3 length is 15 residues. The germline V gene has CDR1 SGDLS and CDR2 YYNGEE. The V and J ends lost 3 bases and 0 bases respectively, with 10 bases between them. CDR3: CASSASGVSYNEQFF. In DNA, the CDR3 is TGTGCCAGCAGCGCCTCGGGAGTCTCCTACAATGAGCAGTTCTTC.

The CDR3 loop is CSARDSNSYEQYF. In DNA form, the CDR3 reads TGCAGTGCTAGGGACAGCAACTCCTACGAGCAGTACTTC. V is TRBV20-1 and J is TRBJ2-7, with TRBD1 as a possible D gene (6 bases). Germline CDR1 is DFQATT and CDR2 is SNEGSKA (reference sequence). V lost 3 bases and J 0 bases, leaving 9 bases between the germline ends. The CDR3 contains 13 residues.

V is TRBV27 and J is TRBJ2-1; D not certain. This CDR3 comprises 13 residues. CDR1 MNHEY and CDR2 SMNVEV come from the germline V gene (reference sequence). Trimming removed 2 bases from V and 7 bases from J, with 9 bases in between. The CDR3 DNA reads as TGTGCCAGCAGTTTACCTTTCCAGAATGAGCAGTTCTTC. Translation gives CASSLPFQNEQFF.

The J gene is TRBJ2-4, the V gene TRBV5-6; the D is unclear. Germline V gene sequence: CDR1 SGHDT, CDR2 YYEEEE. V lost 2 bases to trimming and J lost 3 bases, with 3 bases between them. The length of the CDR3 is 12 residues. The CDR3 DNA is TGTGCCAGCAGCTTTAACAAAAACATTCAGTACTTC. This gives the protein CASSFNKNIQYF.

V is TRBV4-1 and J is TRBJ1-5; D gene ambiguous. This CDR3 has 17 residues. In germline, CDR1 is MGHRA, CDR2 YSYEKL. Trimming pared 2 bases from V and 3 bases from J, leaving 17 bases between. The CDR3 sequence: CASSQKGHGLFNQPQHF. CDR3 in DNA: TGCGCCAGCAGCCAAAAGGGCCATGGACTGTTCAATCAGCCCCAGCATTTT.

The chain combines TRBV16 with TRBJ2-1; TRBD1 matches 8 bases. J gave up 6 bases and V 2 bases, and 9 bases lay outside the gene matches. Germline CDR1 reads KGHSY; CDR2 reads FQNENV. This CDR3 contains 16 residues. The CDR3 sequence is CASSQDSGTGSNEQFF. CDR3 sequence (DNA): TGTGCCAGCAGCCAAGATTCCGGGACAGGCAGCAATGAGCAGTTCTTC.